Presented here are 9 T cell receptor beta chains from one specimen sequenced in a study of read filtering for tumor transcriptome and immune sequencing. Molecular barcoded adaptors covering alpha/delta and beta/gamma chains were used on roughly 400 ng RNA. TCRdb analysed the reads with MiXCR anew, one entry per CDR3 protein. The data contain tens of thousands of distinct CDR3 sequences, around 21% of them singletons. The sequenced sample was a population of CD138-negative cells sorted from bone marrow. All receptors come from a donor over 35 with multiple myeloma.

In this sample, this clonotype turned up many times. CDR3 nucleotides: TGTGCCAGTAGAACTGGGCAGGGGTTAGACGGGGAGCTGTTTTTT. It codes for CASRTGQGLDGELFF. The chain joins TRBV19 to TRBJ2-2; possibly TRBD1 for D (6 bases). The CDR3 length is 15 residues. The V end lost 6 bases, the J end lost 7 bases, and 18 bases lay between the germline ends. Germline lookup yields CDR1 LNHDA and CDR2 SQIVND (reference sequence).

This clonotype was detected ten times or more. DNA for the CDR3: TGCAGTGCTAGTTTCCCCATCGGCGAGACCCAGTACTTC. Translated: CSASFPIGETQYF. The chain carries TRBV20-1 and TRBJ2-5; D gene unclear. The germline V and J ends were trimmed by 3 bases and 5 bases, with 13 bases remaining between them. This CDR3 contains 13 residues. Germline-derived CDR1 and CDR2 are DFQATT and SNEGSKA (reference sequence).

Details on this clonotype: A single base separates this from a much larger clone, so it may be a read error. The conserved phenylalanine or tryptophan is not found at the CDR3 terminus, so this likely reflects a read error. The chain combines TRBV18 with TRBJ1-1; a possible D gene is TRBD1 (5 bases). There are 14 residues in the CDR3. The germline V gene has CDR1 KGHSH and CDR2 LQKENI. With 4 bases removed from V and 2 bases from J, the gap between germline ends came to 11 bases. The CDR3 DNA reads TGTGCCAGCTCACACGACAGTGGTAACACTGAAGCTTTCTAT. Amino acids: CASSHDSGNTEAFY.

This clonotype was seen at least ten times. This chain's CDR3 is CASSIREVNTEAFF. The CDR3, as DNA: TGTGCCAGCAGCATCAGGGAGGTAAACACTGAAGCTTTCTTT. The chain joins TRBV5-5 to TRBJ1-1; D is perhaps TRBD1 (5 bases). Germline CDR1 SGHKS, CDR2 YYEKEE (reference sequence). V lost 4 bases, J lost 2 bases, and 12 bases lay in between. CDR3 size: 14 residues.

The DNA of the CDR3 is TGTGCCAGCAGCCTCCAGGGCAGTCGGGACACCGGGGAGCTGTTTTTT. Its protein product is CASSLQGSRDTGELFF. The chain is built from TRBV5-4 and TRBJ2-2; weak D call: TRBD1 (5 bases). Germline V gene sequence: CDR1 SGHNT, CDR2 YYREEE (reference sequence). The CDR3 sequence is 16 residues long. With 4 bases removed from V and 3 bases from J, the gap between germline ends came to 16 bases.

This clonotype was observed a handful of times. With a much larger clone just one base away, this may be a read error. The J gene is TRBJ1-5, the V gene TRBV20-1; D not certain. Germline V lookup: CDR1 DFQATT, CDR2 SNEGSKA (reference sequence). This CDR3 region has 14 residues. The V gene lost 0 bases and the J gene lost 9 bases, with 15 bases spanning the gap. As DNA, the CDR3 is TGCAGTGCTAGAGATGGAGGGTGGGGTCGGCCCCAGCATTTT. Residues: CSARDGGWGRPQHF.

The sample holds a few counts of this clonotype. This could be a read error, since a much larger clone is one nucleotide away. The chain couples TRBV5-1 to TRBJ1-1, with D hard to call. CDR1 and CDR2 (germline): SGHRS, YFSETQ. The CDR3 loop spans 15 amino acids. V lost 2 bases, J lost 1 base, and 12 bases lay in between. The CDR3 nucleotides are TGCGCCAGCAGCTTCGGTGAGAGGTCGAACACTGAAGCTTTCTTT. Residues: CASSFGERSNTEAFF.

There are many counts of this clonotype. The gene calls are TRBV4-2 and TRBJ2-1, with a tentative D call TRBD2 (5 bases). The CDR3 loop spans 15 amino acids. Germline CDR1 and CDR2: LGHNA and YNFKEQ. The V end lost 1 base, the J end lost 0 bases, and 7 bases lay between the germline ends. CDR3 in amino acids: CASSQAGSSYNEQFF. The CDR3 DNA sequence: TGTGCCAGCAGCCAAGCGGGATCCTCCTACAATGAGCAGTTCTTC.

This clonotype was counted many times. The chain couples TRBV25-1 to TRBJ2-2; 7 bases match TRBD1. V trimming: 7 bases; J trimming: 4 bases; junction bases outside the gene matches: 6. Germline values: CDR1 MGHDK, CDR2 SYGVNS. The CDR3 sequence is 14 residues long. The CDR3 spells CASTPTGITGELFF. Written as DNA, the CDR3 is TGTGCCAGCACTCCGACAGGGATCACCGGGGAGCTGTTTTTT. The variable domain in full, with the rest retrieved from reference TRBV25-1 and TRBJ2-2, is EADIYQTPRYLVIGTGKKITLECSQTMGHDKMYWYQQDPGMELHLIHYSYGVNSTEKGDLSSESTVSRIRTEHFPLTLESARPSHTSQYLCASTPTGITGELFFGEGSRLTVL.